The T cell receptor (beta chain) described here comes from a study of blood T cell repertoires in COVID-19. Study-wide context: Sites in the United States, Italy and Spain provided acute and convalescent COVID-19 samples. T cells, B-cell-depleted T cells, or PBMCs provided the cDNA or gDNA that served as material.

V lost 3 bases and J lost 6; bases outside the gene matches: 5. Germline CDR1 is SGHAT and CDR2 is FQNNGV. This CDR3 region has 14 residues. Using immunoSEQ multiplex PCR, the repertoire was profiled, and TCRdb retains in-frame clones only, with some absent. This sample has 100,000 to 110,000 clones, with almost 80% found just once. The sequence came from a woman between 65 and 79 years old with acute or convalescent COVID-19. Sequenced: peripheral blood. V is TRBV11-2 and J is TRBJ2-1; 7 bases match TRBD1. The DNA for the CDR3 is TGTGCCAGCAGCTTTCAGGACAGGCTCAATGAGCAGTTCTTC. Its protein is CASSFQDRLNEQFF.